This T cell receptor (beta chain) comes out of a study of blood T cell repertoires in COVID-19. Study context: Spain, Italy and the United States supplied samples that represented acute and convalescent COVID-19. In each case, the material was cDNA or gDNA derived from T cells, B-cell-depleted T cells, or PBMCs.

Only in-frame clones appear in the TCRdb table, and some are missing; sequencing was by immunoSEQ multiplex PCR. Among almost 250,000 clones listed, about 82% were seen once. Trimming removed 0 bases from V and 9 bases from J, with 12 bases in between. CDR1 is KGHSY and CDR2 is FQNENV in the germline V gene. The CDR3 is 14 residues long. The V gene is TRBV16, the J gene TRBJ1-5; D not certain. This TCR derives from a woman of 80 years or more with COVID-19, enrolled during active disease. Sequencing was carried out using peripheral blood. The CDR3 region is CASSQSGLGRPQHF. As DNA, the CDR3 is TGTGCCAGCAGCCAATCCGGACTTGGCCGGCCCCAGCATTTT.